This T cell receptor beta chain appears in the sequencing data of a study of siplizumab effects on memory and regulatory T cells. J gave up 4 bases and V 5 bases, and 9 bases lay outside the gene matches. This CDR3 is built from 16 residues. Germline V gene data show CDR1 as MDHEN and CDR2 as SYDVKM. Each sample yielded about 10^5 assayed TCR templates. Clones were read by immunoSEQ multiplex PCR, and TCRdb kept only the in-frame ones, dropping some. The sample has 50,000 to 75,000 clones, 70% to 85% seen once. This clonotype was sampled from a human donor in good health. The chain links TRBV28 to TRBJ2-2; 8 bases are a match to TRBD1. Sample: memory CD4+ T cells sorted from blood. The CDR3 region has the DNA TGTGCCAGCAGTGGGTCGGACAGGGTCGGCACCGGGGAGCTGTTTTTT. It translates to CASSGSDRVGTGELFF.